This passage covers 7 T cell receptor beta chains from one sample sequenced in a study of multiple sclerosis patients with progressive multifocal leukoencephalopathy. Time point reported: about 6 months of natalizumab therapy. Clones were read by immunoSEQ multiplex PCR, and TCRdb kept only the in-frame ones, dropping some. The sample lists about 30,000 clones; 85% to 90% were seen once. Sequenced here: PBMCs, sampled from a patient treated with natalizumab. These receptors originate from a human donor with multiple sclerosis.

V and J are TRBV28 and TRBJ1-2, with D possibly matching TRBD1 (5 bases). The germline V gene encodes CDR1 MDHEN and CDR2 SYDVKM. Trimming stripped 6 bases from V and 2 bases from J, with 10 bases between. This CDR3 is built from 13 residues. This CDR3 is CASSRDGNYGYTF. For the CDR3, the DNA is TGTGCCAGCAGCCGGGACGGCAACTATGGCTACACCTTC.

The CDR3 bases are TGTGCCAGCGCAACATGGACCGATGAGCAGTTCTTC. Translation: CASATWTDEQFF. The chain couples TRBV6-1 to TRBJ2-1; D not resolved. The CDR3 covers 12 residues. Germline V gene lookup returns CDR1 MNHNS and CDR2 SASEGT. V lost 8 bases, J lost 8 bases, and 13 bases lay in between.

The gene calls are TRBV9 and TRBJ2-7, with a possible D match to TRBD2 (5 bases). V was trimmed by 3 bases and J by 2 bases, leaving 15 bases between them. There are 15 residues in the CDR3. The V gene's germline CDR1 is SGDLS and CDR2 YYNGEE. CDR3 nucleotide sequence: TGTGCCAGCAGCGCCGGAGGAAGACCTCCCTACGAGCAGTACTTC. Protein: CASSAGGRPPYEQYF.

This clone was seen just once. CDR3 protein: CASSPTSVLLGYGYTF. The CDR3 DNA is TGTGCCAGCAGCCCAACGTCGGTCCTGCTGGGCTATGGCTACACCTTC. The rearrangement uses TRBV5-4 and TRBJ1-2; D is uncertain. In germline, CDR1 is SGHNT, CDR2 YYREEE (reference sequence). CDR3 length: 16 amino acids. V gave up 4 bases and J gave up 4 bases, with 20 bases separating them.

J is TRBJ1-3 and V is TRBV5-1; the match to TRBD1 covers 8 bases. This CDR3 region has 15 residues. CDR1 and CDR2 from the germline V gene are SGHRS and YFSETQ. With 5 bases clipped from V and 4 bases from J, the junction kept 8 bases outside the gene matches. The CDR3 protein is CASSLDRGTGNTIYF. CDR3 DNA: TGCGCCAGCAGTCTAGACAGGGGAACGGGAAACACCATATATTTT.

The gene calls are TRBV5-6 and TRBJ2-5, with a tentative D call TRBD2 (6 bases). Judging by the DNA end, TRBJ2-7 fits better; the J call may be wrong. Germline V CDR1 and CDR2: SGHDT, YYEEEE. The CDR3 has 14 residues. This chain's CDR3 is CASSRREARGEQYF. CDR3 nucleotides: TGTGCCAGCAGCCGGCGGGAAGCGAGGGGCGAGCAGTACTTC.

V is TRBV28 and J is TRBJ1-3; D unclear. The V gene lost 3 bases and the J gene lost 4 bases, with 4 bases spanning the gap. The CDR3 runs 12 residues. Germline assignment: CDR1 MDHEN and CDR2 SYDVKM. CDR3 loop: CASSLGGNTIYF. CDR3 DNA sequence: TGTGCCAGCAGTTTGGGGGGAAACACCATATATTTT.